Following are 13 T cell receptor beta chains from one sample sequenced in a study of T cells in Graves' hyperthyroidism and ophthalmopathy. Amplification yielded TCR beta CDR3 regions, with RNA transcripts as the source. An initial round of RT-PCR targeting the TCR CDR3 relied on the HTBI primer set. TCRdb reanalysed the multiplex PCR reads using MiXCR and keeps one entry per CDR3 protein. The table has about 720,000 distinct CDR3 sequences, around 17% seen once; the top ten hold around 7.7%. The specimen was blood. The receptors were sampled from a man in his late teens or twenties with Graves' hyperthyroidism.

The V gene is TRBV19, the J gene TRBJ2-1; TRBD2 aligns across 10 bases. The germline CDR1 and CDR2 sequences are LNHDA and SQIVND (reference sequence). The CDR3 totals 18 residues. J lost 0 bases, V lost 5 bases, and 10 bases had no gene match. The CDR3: CASSPTSGTRSSYNEQFF. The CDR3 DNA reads TGTGCCAGTAGTCCCACTAGCGGGACTAGAAGCTCCTACAATGAGCAGTTCTTC.

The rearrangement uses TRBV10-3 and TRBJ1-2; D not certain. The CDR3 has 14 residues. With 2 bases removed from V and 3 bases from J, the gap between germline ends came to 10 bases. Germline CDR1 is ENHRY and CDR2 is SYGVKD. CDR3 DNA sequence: TGTGCCATCAGTGAGGCAGGAACTTACTATGGCTACACCTTC. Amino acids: CAISEAGTYYGYTF.

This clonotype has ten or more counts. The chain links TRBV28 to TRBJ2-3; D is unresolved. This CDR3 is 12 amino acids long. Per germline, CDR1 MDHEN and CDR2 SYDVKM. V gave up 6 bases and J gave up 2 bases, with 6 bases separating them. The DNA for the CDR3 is TGTGCCAGCAGCTCCCACACAGATACGCAGTATTTT. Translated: CASSSHTDTQYF.

CDR3 region: CASSPPGQGFAADTQYF. CDR3 nucleotide sequence: TGTGCCAGCAGTCCACCGGGACAGGGGTTTGCCGCAGATACGCAGTATTTT. V gene TRBV12-3 or TRBV12-4 combines with J gene TRBJ2-3; TRBD1 matches at 10 bases. Germline trimming cut 5 bases from V and 4 bases from J; bases unmatched to any gene: 12. This CDR3 comprises 17 residues.

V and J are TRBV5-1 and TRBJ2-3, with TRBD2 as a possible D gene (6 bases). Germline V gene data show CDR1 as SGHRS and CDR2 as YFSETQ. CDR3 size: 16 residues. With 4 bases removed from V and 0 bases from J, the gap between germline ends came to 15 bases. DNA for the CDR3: TGCGCCAGCAGCGGGGGACTGCGAACTAGCACAGATACGCAGTATTTT. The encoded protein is CASSGGLRTSTDTQYF. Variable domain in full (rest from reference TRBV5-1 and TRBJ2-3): KAGVTQTPRYLIKTRGQQVTLSCSPISGHRSVSWYQQTPGQGLQFLFEYFSETQRNKGNFPGRFSGRQFSNSRSEMNVSTLELGDSALYLCASSGGLRTSTDTQYFGPGTRLTVL.

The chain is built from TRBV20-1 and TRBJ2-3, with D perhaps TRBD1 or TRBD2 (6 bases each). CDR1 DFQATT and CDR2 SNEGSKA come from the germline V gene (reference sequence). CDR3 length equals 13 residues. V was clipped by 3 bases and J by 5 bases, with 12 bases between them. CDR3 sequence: CSASFRGQDTQYF. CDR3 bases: TGCAGTGCTAGTTTCCGGGGGCAAGATACGCAGTATTTT.

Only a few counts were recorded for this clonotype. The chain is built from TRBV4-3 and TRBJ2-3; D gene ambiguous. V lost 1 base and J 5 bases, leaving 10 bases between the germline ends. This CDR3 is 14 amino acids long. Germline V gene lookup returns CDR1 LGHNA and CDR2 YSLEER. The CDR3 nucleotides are TGCGCCAGCAGCCAAGGCCAAGCAGTAGATACGCAGTATTTT. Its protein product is CASSQGQAVDTQYF.

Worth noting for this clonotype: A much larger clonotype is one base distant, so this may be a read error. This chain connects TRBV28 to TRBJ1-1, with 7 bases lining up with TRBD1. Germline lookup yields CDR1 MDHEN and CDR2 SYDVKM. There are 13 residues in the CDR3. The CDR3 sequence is CASKLRGARSVIF. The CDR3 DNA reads TGTGCCAGCAAGCTCAGGGGGGCCCGGTCGGTGATCTTT.

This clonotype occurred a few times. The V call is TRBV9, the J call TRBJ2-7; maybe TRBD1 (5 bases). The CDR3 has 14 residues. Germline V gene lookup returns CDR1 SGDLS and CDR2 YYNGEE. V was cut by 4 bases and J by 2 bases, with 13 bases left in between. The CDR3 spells CASSPTGAAYEQYF. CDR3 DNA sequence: TGTGCCAGCAGCCCCACAGGTGCCGCCTACGAGCAGTACTTC.

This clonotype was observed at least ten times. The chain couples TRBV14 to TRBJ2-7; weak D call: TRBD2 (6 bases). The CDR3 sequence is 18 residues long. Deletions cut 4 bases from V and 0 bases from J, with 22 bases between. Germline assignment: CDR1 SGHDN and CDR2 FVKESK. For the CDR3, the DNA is TGTGCCAGCAGCCCCTTCGTCGGGCGGGGCCAGGCCTCCTACGAGCAGTACTTC. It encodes CASSPFVGRGQASYEQYF. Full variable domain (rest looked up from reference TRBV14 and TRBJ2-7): EAGVTQFPSHSVIEKGQTVTLRCDPISGHDNLYWYRRVMGKEIKFLLHFVKESKQDESGMPNNRFLAERTGGTYSTLKVQPAELEDSGVYFCASSPFVGRGQASYEQYFGPGTRLTVT.

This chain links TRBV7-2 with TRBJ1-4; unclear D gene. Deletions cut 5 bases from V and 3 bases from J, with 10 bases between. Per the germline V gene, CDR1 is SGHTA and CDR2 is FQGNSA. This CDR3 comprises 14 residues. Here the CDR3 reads CASSPEQSNEKLFF. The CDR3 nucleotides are TGTGCCAGCAGCCCTGAACAGTCTAATGAAAAACTGTTTTTT.

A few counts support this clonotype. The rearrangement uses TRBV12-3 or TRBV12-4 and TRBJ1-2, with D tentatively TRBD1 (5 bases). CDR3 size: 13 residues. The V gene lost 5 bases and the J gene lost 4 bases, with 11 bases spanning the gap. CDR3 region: CASSPGGTYGYTF. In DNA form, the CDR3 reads TGTGCCAGCAGTCCCGGCGGGACCTATGGCTACACCTTC.

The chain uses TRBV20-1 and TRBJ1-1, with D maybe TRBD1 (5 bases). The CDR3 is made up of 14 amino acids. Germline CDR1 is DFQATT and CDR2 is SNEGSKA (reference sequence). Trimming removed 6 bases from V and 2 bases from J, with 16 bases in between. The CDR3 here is CSAGAGFANTEAFF. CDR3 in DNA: TGCAGTGCAGGGGCCGGGTTCGCAAACACTGAAGCTTTCTTT.